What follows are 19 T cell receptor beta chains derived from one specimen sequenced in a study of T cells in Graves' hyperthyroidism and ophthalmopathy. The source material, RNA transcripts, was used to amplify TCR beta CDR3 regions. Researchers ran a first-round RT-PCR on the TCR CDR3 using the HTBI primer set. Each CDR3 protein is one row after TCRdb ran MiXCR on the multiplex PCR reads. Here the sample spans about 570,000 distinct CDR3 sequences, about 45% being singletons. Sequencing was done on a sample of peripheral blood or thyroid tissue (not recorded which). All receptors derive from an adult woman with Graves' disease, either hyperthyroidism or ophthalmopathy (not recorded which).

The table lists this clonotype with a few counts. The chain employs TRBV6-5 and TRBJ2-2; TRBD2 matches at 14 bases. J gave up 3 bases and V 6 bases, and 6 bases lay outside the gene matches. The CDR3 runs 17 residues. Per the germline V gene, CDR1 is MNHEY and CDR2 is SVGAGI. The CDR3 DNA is TGTGCCAGCAGAGGGACTAGCGGGAGAAGATACACCGGGGAGCTGTTTTTT. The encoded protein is CASRGTSGRRYTGELFF.

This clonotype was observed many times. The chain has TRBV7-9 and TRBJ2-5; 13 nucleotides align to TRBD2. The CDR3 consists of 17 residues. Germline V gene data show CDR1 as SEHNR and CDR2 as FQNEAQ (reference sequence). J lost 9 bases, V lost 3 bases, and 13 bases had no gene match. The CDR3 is CASSFSGTSGIGGAQYF. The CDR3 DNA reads TGTGCCAGCAGCTTCTCCGGGACTAGCGGGATCGGGGGAGCCCAGTACTTC.

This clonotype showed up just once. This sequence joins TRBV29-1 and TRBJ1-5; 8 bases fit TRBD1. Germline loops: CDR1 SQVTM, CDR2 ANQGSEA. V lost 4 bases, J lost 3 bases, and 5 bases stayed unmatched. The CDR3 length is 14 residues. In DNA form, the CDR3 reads TGCAGCGTTGTCACAGGGGGGATCAATCAGCCCCAGCATTTT. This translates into CSVVTGGINQPQHF.

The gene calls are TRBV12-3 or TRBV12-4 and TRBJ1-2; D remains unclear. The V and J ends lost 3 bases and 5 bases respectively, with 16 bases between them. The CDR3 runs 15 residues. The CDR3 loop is CASSFSGSVGYGYTF. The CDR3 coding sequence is TGTGCCAGCAGTTTCTCTGGCAGCGTGGGGTATGGCTACACCTTC.

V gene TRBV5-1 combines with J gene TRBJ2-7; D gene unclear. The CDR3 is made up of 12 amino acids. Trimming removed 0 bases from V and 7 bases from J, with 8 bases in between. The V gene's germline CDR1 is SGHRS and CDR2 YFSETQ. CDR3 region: CASSLESREQYF. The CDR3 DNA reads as TGCGCCAGCAGCTTGGAGTCGCGAGAGCAGTACTTC.

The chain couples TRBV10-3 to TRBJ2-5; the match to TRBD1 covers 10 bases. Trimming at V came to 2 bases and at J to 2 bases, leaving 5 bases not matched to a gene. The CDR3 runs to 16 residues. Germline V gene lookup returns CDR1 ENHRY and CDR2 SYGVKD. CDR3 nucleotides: TGTGCCATCAGTGAGAGACAGGGGGCCTTACAAGAGACCCAGTACTTC. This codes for CAISERQGALQETQYF.

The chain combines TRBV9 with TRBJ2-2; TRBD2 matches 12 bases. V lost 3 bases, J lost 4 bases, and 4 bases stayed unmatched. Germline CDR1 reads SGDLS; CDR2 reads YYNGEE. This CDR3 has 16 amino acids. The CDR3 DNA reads TGTGCCAGCAGCGCCGGGACTAGCGGGTTCACCGGGGAGCTGTTTTTT. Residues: CASSAGTSGFTGELFF. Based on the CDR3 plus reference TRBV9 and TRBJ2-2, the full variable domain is DSGVTQTPKHLITATGQRVTLRCSPRSGDLSVYWYQQSLDQGLQFLIQYYNGEERAKGNILERFSAQQFPDLHSELNLSSLELGDSALYFCASSAGTSGFTGELFFGEGSRLTVL.

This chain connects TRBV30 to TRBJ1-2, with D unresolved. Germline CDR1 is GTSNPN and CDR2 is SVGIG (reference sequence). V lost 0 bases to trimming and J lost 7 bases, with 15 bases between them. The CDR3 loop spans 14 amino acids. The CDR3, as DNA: TGTGCCTGGAGTGTACCTCCCTCGGTCTTTGGCTACACCTTC. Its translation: CAWSVPPSVFGYTF.

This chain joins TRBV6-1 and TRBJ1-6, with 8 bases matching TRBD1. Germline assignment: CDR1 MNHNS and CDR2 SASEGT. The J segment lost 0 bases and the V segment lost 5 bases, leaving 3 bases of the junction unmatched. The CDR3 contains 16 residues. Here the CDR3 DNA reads TGTGCCAGCAGTCCCGACAGGGGCTCCTATAATTCACCCCTCCACTTT. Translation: CASSPDRGSYNSPLHF.

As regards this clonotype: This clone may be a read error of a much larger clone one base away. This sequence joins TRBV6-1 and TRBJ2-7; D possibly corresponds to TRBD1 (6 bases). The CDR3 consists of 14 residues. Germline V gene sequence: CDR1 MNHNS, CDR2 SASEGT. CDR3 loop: CASIERAGDYEQYF. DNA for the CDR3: TGTGCCAGCATTGAAAGGGCAGGGGACTACGAGCAGTACTTC.

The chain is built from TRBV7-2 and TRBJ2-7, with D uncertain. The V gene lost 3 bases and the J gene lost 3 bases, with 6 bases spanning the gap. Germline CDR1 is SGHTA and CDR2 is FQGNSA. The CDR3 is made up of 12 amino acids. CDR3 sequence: CASSFDNYEQYF. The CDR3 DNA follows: TGTGCCAGCAGCTTCGACAACTACGAGCAGTACTTC.

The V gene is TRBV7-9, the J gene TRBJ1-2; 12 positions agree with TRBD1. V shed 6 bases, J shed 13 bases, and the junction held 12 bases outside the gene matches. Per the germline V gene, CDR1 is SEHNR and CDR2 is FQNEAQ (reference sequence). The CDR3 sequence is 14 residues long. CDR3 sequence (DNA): TGTGCCAGCAGTTCATATCCGGGACAGGGGGCGAGCACCTTC. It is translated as CASSSYPGQGASTF.

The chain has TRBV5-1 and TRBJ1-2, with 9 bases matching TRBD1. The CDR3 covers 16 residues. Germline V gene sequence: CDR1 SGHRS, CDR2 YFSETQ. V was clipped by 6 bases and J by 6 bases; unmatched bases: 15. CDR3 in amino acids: CASNPRRTGDSDGYTF. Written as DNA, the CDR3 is TGCGCCAGCAATCCCCGTCGGACAGGGGATTCGGATGGCTACACCTTC.

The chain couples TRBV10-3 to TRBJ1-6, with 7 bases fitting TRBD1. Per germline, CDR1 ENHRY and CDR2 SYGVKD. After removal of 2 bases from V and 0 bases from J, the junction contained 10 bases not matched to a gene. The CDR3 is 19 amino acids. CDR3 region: CAISERDRSNYSYNSPLHF. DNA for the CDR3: TGTGCCATCAGTGAGCGGGACAGAAGCAACTACTCCTATAATTCACCCCTCCACTTT.

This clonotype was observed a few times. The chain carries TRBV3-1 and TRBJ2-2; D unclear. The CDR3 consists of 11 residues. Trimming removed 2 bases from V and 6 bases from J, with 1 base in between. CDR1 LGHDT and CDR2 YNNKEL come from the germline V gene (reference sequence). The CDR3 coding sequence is TGTGCCAGCAGCCAATCCGGGGAGCTGTTTTTT. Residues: CASSQSGELFF.

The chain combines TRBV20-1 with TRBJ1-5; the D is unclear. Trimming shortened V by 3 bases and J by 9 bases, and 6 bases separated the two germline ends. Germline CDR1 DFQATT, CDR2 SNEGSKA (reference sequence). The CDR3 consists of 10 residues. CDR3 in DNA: TGCAGTGCTAGTAAGGGGCCCCAGCATTTT. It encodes CSASKGPQHF.

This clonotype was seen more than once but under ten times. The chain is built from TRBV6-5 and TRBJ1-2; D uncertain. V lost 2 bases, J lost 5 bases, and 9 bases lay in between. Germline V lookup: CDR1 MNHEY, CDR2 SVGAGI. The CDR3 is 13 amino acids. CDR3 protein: CASSYAEQYGYTF. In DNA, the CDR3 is TGTGCCAGCAGTTACGCCGAACAATATGGCTACACCTTC.

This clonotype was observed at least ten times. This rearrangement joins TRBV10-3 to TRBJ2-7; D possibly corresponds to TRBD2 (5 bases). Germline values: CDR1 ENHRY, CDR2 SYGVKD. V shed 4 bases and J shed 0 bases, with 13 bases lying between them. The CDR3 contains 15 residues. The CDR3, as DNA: TGTGCCATCAGTGCGTTAGAGGGAGTCTCCTACGAGCAGTACTTC. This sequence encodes CAISALEGVSYEQYF.

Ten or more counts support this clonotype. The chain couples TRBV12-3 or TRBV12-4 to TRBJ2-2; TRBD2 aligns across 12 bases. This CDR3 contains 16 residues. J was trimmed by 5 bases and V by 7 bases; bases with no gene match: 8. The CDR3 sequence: CASTLTSGSYTGELFF. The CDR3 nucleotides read TGTGCCAGCACCCTGACTAGCGGGAGTTATACCGGGGAGCTGTTTTTT.